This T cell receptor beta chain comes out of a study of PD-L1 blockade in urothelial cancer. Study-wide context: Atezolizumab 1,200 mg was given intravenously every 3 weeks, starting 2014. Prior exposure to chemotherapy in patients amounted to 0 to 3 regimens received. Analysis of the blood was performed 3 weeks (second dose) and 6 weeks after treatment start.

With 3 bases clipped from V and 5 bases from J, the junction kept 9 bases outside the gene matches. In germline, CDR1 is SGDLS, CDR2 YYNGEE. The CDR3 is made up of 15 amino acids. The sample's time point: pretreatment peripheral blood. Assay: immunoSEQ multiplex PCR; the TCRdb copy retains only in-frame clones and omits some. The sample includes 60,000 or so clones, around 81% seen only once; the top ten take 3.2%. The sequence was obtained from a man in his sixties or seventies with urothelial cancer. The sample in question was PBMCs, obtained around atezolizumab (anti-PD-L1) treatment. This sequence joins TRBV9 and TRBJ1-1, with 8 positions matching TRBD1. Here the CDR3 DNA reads TGTGCCAGCAGCGAAACCCCAGGGGGCCGAACTGAAGCTTTCTTT. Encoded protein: CASSETPGGRTEAFF.